Below, 25 T cell receptor beta chains from the same sample are listed, as sequenced in a study of Graves' ophthalmopathy and Graves' hyperthyroidism. Amplification of the TCR beta CDR3 regions used RNA transcripts (as template). Second-round multiplex PCR came after first-round RT-PCR with HTBI primers. MiXCR, run by TCRdb on the multiplex PCR reads, gives a single entry per CDR3 protein. Of over a million distinct CDR3 sequences in the sample, 35% to 45% are singletons; the top ten hold over 8.5%. Sample: peripheral blood or thyroid tissue (not recorded which). The receptor set was obtained from an adult man with Graves' hyperthyroidism.

This sequence joins TRBV6-5 and TRBJ1-6; D remains ambiguous. The germline V gene has CDR1 MNHEY and CDR2 SVGAGI. The CDR3 is 12 amino acids. V was trimmed by 7 bases and J by 18 bases, leaving 19 bases between them. CDR3 bases: TGTGCCAGCAAGGGATCGGGCTCGTGGCCCCACTTT. Protein product: CASKGSGSWPHF.

This chain links TRBV29-1 with TRBJ2-5, with 8 bases that match TRBD1. Germline trimming cut 1 base from V and 5 bases from J; bases unmatched to any gene: 6. The germline gives CDR1 SQVTM, CDR2 ANQGSEA. The CDR3 extends over 14 amino acids. The CDR3 sequence: CSVEARTGLETQYF. In DNA, the CDR3 is TGCAGCGTTGAAGCCAGGACAGGGCTGGAGACCCAGTACTTC.

This clonotype was detected many times. J is TRBJ1-6 and V is TRBV7-9; 7 nucleotides line up with TRBD1. Germline CDR1 is SEHNR and CDR2 is FQNEAQ (reference sequence). The CDR3 is 15 residues long. Unmatched junction bases numbered 8, after V lost 9 bases and J lost 3 bases. The CDR3 here is CARRQGQRYNSPLHF. CDR3 sequence (DNA): TGTGCCAGAAGACAGGGCCAGCGCTATAATTCACCCCTCCACTTT.

There are many counts of this clonotype. The genes are TRBV12-3 or TRBV12-4 and TRBJ1-4; D unresolved. This CDR3 comprises 14 residues. Deletions cut 3 bases from V and 4 bases from J, with 9 bases between. CDR3 sequence: CASSFRVDNEKLFF. DNA of the CDR3: TGTGCCAGCAGTTTTCGGGTGGATAATGAAAAACTGTTTTTT.

With regard to this clonotype: A junction boundary mismatches the germline segment, possibly from a read error. This chain joins TRBV7-9 and TRBJ1-2; TRBD1 might be the D (5 bases). The V gene's germline CDR1 is SEHNR and CDR2 FQNEAQ (reference sequence). The CDR3 contains 14 residues. The CDR3 coding sequence is TGTGCCAGCAGCTTAGACAGGCCTAACTATGGCCACACCTTC. This encodes CASSLDRPNYGHTF.

This sequence joins TRBV27 and TRBJ1-1; D not certain. Trimming shortened V by 1 base and J by 5 bases, and 8 bases separated the two germline ends. This CDR3 is built from 13 residues. Germline CDR1 is MNHEY and CDR2 is SMNVEV (reference sequence). CDR3 coding DNA: TGTGCCAGCAGTTTATTAGCGGCAACTGAAGCTTTCTTT. Its translation: CASSLLAATEAFF.

This clonotype was seen many times. The gene calls are TRBV7-2 and TRBJ1-6, with 8 positions matching TRBD1. This CDR3 is built from 17 residues. The V and J ends lost 4 bases and 5 bases, in that order; junction bases with no gene match: 10. The V gene's germline CDR1 is SGHTA and CDR2 FQGNSA. The CDR3: CASSSGQGGGHNSPLHF. DNA of the CDR3: TGTGCCAGCAGCTCAGGACAGGGCGGGGGGCATAATTCACCCCTCCACTTT.

This clonotype turned up a few times. A junction boundary mismatches the germline segment, possibly from a read error. This chain uses TRBV7-6 with TRBJ2-7; weak D call: TRBD1 (6 bases). Germline CDR1 is SGHVS and CDR2 is FNYEAQ. CDR3 size: 15 residues. Here the CDR3 reads CASNLGPGDVDEQYF. CDR3 DNA: TGTGCCAGCAACTTAGGGCCAGGGGACGTCGACGAGCAGTACTTC.

Regarding this clonotype: An end of the junction differs from the germline gene, which may be a read error. The chain combines TRBV10-3 with TRBJ1-1; D perhaps matches TRBD1 (5 bases). Germline loops: CDR1 ENHRY, CDR2 SYGVKD. The CDR3 has 19 residues. The CDR3 loop reads CASSYSSPGLRGMNTEAFF. The CDR3 nucleotides are TGTGCCAGCAGTTACAGCTCCCCGGGACTGAGGGGAATGAACACTGAAGCTTTCTTT.

This clonotype occurred a few times. The CDR3 end shows no conserved phenylalanine or tryptophan, and so a read error is likely. The limits of the CDR3 on the DNA are not certain, so only TCRdb's listed CDR3 is given. The chain joins TRBV29-1 to TRBJ1-3; the table's D call TRBD1 went unverified against the DNA. Per germline, CDR1 SQVTM and CDR2 ANQGSEA. Including both end residues, the CDR3 is 8 amino acids long. CDR3 sequence reads: CSVEGLNT.

This clonotype came up many times. The V call is TRBV20-1, the J call TRBJ1-2; 7 positions agree with TRBD1. This CDR3 is 14 amino acids long. V shed 0 bases, J shed 3 bases, and the junction held 4 bases outside the gene matches. Germline CDR1 DFQATT, CDR2 SNEGSKA (reference sequence). In nucleotides, the CDR3 is TGCAGTGCTAGAGATTGGGACAGAGACTATGGCTACACCTTC. This sequence encodes CSARDWDRDYGYTF.

In this sample, this clonotype turned up many times. The rearrangement joins TRBV29-1 to TRBJ2-2; the D gene could be TRBD1 or TRBD2 (5 bases each). The CDR3 runs to 13 residues. V lost 1 base and J 6 bases, leaving 9 bases between the germline ends. Germline V CDR1 and CDR2: SQVTM, ANQGSEA. CDR3 region: CSVEVPGPGELFF. CDR3 DNA: TGCAGCGTTGAAGTCCCGGGACCCGGGGAGCTGTTTTTT.

The table lists this clonotype with many counts. The chain joins TRBV24-1 to TRBJ2-7, with a possible D match to TRBD1 (5 bases). CDR3 length: 14 amino acids. V was clipped by 5 bases and J by 7 bases, with 17 bases between them. In germline, CDR1 is KGHDR, CDR2 SFDVKD. The CDR3 DNA reads TGTGCCACCAGTGGGGGCGCAGGGTTGGGTGAGCAGTACTTC. It yields the protein CATSGGAGLGEQYF.

The sample holds a few counts of this clonotype. V gene TRBV7-2 combines with J gene TRBJ1-5; a possible D gene is TRBD1 (6 bases). Germline V gene data show CDR1 as SGHTA and CDR2 as FQGNSA. The CDR3 extends over 15 amino acids. Trimming left V 5 bases short and J 7 bases short, with 18 bases between. The CDR3 DNA reads TGTGCCAGCAGCCAAACCGGGGGCGCGGGGCAGCCCCAGCATTTT. Its protein is CASSQTGGAGQPQHF.

The V and J genes are TRBV7-9 and TRBJ1-2; D is perhaps TRBD1 (6 bases). The CDR3 covers 13 residues. Per the germline V gene, CDR1 is SEHNR and CDR2 is FQNEAQ (reference sequence). Trimming left V 9 bases short and J 2 bases short, with 13 bases between. The CDR3 nucleotides are TGTGCCAGAATCGACAGGAGAAACTATGGCTACACCTTC. Translating gives CARIDRRNYGYTF.

This clonotype was observed many times. This chain connects TRBV25-1 to TRBJ2-2; D tentatively reads TRBD1 or TRBD2 (5 bases each). In germline, CDR1 is MGHDK, CDR2 SYGVNS. The germline V and J ends were trimmed by 8 bases and 3 bases, with 13 bases remaining between them. CDR3 size: 14 residues. This CDR3 reads CASAGRGDTGELFF. The CDR3 DNA reads as TGTGCCAGCGCAGGCCGGGGCGACACCGGGGAGCTGTTTTTT.

The DNA of the CDR3 is TGTGCCAGCAGCCAAGATGGAAACACCATATATTTT. This translates into CASSQDGNTIYF. The chain joins TRBV3-1 to TRBJ1-3, with D hard to call. This CDR3 spans 12 amino acids. Trimming took off 0 bases at V and 3 bases at J, with 0 bases between the two ends. Germline V lookup: CDR1 LGHDT, CDR2 YNNKEL (reference sequence).

This chain connects TRBV12-3 or TRBV12-4 to TRBJ2-5, with no clear D. This CDR3 is built from 15 residues. Deletions cut 6 bases from V and 1 base from J, with 15 bases between. The CDR3 DNA is TGTGCCAGCAGGACGGGTCCAGGCAGCCAAGAGACCCAGTACTTC. As protein: CASRTGPGSQETQYF.

The sample holds many counts of this clonotype. This chain links TRBV7-7 with TRBJ2-7; maybe TRBD2 (6 bases). Germline CDR1 reads SSHAT; CDR2 reads FNYEAQ (reference sequence). V lost 5 bases to trimming and J lost 12 bases, with 20 bases between them. This CDR3 spans 13 amino acids. DNA of the CDR3: TGTGCCAGCAGCGATCCTCGGGGAGGAGTGCTGTACTTC. Translated: CASSDPRGGVLYF. Using reference TRBV7-7 and TRBJ2-7 for the parts outside the CDR3, the full variable domain is GAGVSQSPRYKVTKRGQDVTLRCDPISSHATLYWYQQALGQGPEFLTYFNYEAQPDKSGLPSDRFSAERPEGSISTLTIQRTEQRDSAMYRCASSDPRGGVLYFGPGTRLTVT.

This clonotype was seen many times. This chain connects TRBV7-9 to TRBJ1-2, with 9 bases that match TRBD1. Germline-derived CDR1 and CDR2 are SEHNR and FQNEAQ (reference sequence). V shed 5 bases, J shed 2 bases, and the junction held 9 bases outside the gene matches. This CDR3 contains 16 residues. The CDR3 DNA is TGTGCCAGCAGCCCGGTCGGACAGGGGCCAAACTATGGCTACACCTTC. It translates to CASSPVGQGPNYGYTF.

This clonotype was found a few times. The chain combines TRBV20-1 with TRBJ2-7; 13 bases align to TRBD2. Losses at the gene ends were 5 bases for V and 3 bases for J; bases not matched to a gene: 1. The CDR3 runs to 13 residues. Per the germline V gene, CDR1 is DFQATT and CDR2 is SNEGSKA (reference sequence). CDR3 sequence reads: CSARTSGGYEQYF. The CDR3 nucleotides read TGCAGTGCTCGGACTAGCGGGGGCTACGAGCAGTACTTC.

This clonotype was recorded many times. V usage is TRBV12-3 or TRBV12-4 and J usage is TRBJ2-5; tentative D call: TRBD2 (8 bases). The CDR3 contains 13 residues. Trimming removed 6 bases from V and 5 bases from J, with 13 bases in between. Here the CDR3 reads CASRGGGGETQYF. The CDR3 nucleotides read TGTGCCAGCAGAGGGGGCGGGGGGGAGACCCAGTACTTC.

The chain employs TRBV27 and TRBJ2-7, with D perhaps matching TRBD1 or TRBD2 (5 bases each). V was clipped by 3 bases and J by 2 bases, with 14 bases between them. Germline lookup yields CDR1 MNHEY and CDR2 SMNVEV (reference sequence). There are 15 residues in the CDR3. CDR3 DNA: TGTGCCAGCAGTTTGGGACCGCGACCCGCCTACGAGCAGTACTTC. Residues: CASSLGPRPAYEQYF.

CDR3: CATSPSRGPSYEQYF. CDR3 DNA sequence: TGTGCCACCAGCCCTAGCAGGGGGCCGTCTTACGAGCAGTACTTC. The V gene is TRBV2, the J gene TRBJ2-7, with TRBD1 matching 8 bases. Germline V gene lookup returns CDR1 SNHLY and CDR2 FYNNEI. V shed 10 bases and J 4 bases; nucleotides not matched to a gene: 15. The CDR3 extends over 15 amino acids.

This clonotype was seen ten or more times. This rearrangement joins TRBV29-1 to TRBJ1-1; D not certain. This CDR3 has 13 amino acids. V was trimmed by 0 bases and J by 5 bases, leaving 10 bases between them. Looked up from germline, CDR1 is SQVTM and CDR2 is ANQGSEA. CDR3 in amino acids: CSVEEKGWTEAFF. DNA for the CDR3: TGCAGCGTTGAAGAGAAGGGCTGGACTGAAGCTTTCTTT.